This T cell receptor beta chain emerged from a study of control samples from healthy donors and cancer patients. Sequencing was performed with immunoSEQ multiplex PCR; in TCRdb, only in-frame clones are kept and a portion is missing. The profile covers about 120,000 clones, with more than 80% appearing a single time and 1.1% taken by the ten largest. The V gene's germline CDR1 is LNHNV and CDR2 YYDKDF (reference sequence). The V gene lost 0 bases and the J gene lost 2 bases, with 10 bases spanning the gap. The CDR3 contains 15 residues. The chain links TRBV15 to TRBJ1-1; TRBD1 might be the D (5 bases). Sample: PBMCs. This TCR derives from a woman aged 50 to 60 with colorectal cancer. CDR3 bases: TGTGCCACCAGCAGAGACAAGACAGCAAACACTGAAGCTTTCTTT. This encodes CATSRDKTANTEAFF.